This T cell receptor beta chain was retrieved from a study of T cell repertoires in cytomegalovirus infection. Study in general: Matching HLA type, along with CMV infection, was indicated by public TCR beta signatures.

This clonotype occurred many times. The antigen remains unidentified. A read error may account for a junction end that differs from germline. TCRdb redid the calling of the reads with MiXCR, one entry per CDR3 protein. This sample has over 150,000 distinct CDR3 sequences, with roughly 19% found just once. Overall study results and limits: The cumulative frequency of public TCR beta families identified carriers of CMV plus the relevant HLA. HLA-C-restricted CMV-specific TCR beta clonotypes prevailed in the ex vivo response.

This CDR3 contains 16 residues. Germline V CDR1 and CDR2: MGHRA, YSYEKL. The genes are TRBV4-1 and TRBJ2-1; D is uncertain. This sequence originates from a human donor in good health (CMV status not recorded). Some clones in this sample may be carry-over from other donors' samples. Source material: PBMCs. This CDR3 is CASSQDRPTSYDEQFF. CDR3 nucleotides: TGCGCCAGCAGCCAAGATAGGCCAACAAGCTACGATGAGCAGTTCTTC.